This TCR beta chain originates from a study of identical twins. The CDR3 is 17 amino acids. Germline lookup yields CDR1 SGHAT and CDR2 FQNNGV. Trimming cost V 2 bases and J 4 bases; bases outside gene matches: 11. This clonotype has only a few counts. TCRdb itself ran the 5' RACE reads through MiXCR, one entry per CDR3 protein. This table has hundreds of thousands of distinct CDR3 sequences, about 20% appearing once. This sample was also put to use in a study of T cells expressing NK-cell markers.

This clonotype originated in a young woman in good health. Sequenced: PBMCs. The chain uses TRBV11-2 and TRBJ2-5; 9 bases are shared with TRBD1. The CDR3 loop reads CASSLHFGQGPGETQYF. CDR3 nucleotide sequence: TGTGCCAGCAGCTTACATTTCGGACAGGGGCCGGGAGAGACCCAGTACTTC.